This T cell receptor beta chain was sequenced during a study of blood T cell repertoires in COVID-19. CDR3 size: 16 residues. Per the authors' pipeline: Scientists estimated how many nucleated cells there were by amplifying reference gene primers. Assay used: immunoSEQ multiplex PCR; TCRdb lists only in-frame clones, some missing. That table furnishes V, J and clone size, whereas the DNA furnished D and trimming. The data contain about 190,000 clones, approximately 80% of them singletons. The sequence derives from a man between 50 and 59 years old who had recovered from COVID-19. The specimen sequenced was peripheral blood. The gene calls are TRBV21-1 and TRBJ2-7; the tabulated D call, TRBD1, remains unverified against the DNA. TRBV21-1 is a listed pseudogene. The CDR3 DNA is TGTGCCAGCAGCAGGGAACAGGCGAGGAGCTCCTACGAGCAGTACTTC. Its translation is CASSREQARSSYEQYF.